The 27 T cell receptor beta chains in this list originate from one sample, sequenced in a study of shared clonotypes between healthy human individuals. Sequencing was performed with immunoSEQ multiplex PCR; in TCRdb, only in-frame clones are kept and a portion is missing. The table includes over a million clones, roughly 70% detected once. Source material: memory CD4+ T cells sorted from blood. This sample's subset: CD45RA-negative fraction. These receptors were collected from a man aged 18 to 30 in good health.

The chain is built from TRBV2 and TRBJ1-5; the match to TRBD1 covers 12 bases. Germline V gene lookup returns CDR1 SNHLY and CDR2 FYNNEI. The CDR3 has 15 amino acids. J gave up 2 bases and V 7 bases, and 3 bases lay outside the gene matches. In DNA form, the CDR3 reads TGTGCCAGCACCGGGACAGGGGGCGGCAATCAGCCCCAGCATTTT. Protein sequence: CASTGTGGGNQPQHF.

The chain recombines TRBV7-2 with TRBJ2-1; the match to TRBD1 covers 10 bases. Germline V gene sequence: CDR1 SGHTA, CDR2 FQGNSA. Germline trimming cut 4 bases from V and 4 bases from J; bases unmatched to any gene: 4. The CDR3 spans 15 residues. For the CDR3, the DNA is TGTGCCAGCAGCTCAAGGACAGGGGGGTACAATGAGCAGTTCTTC. It encodes CASSSRTGGYNEQFF.

This chain connects TRBV5-1 to TRBJ1-1, with D perhaps matching TRBD1 (5 bases). The germline V and J ends were trimmed by 5 bases and 3 bases, with 17 bases remaining between them. The germline V gene encodes CDR1 SGHRS and CDR2 YFSETQ. This CDR3 has 15 residues. The CDR3 DNA is TGCGCCAGCAGACTTGATGCGGGGCAGTACACTGAAGCTTTCTTT. Translation: CASRLDAGQYTEAFF. The full variable domain, completed using reference TRBV5-1 and TRBJ1-1, is KAGVTQTPRYLIKTRGQQVTLSCSPISGHRSVSWYQQTPGQGLQFLFEYFSETQRNKGNFPGRFSGRQFSNSRSEMNVSTLELGDSALYLCASRLDAGQYTEAFFGQGTRLTVV.

Here the CDR3 DNA reads TGTGCCAGCAGTCAGGGGGCCTCGCGGGGCTACACCTTC. Translating gives CASSQGASRGYTF. V gene TRBV6-5 combines with J gene TRBJ1-2; 8 bases are a match to TRBD1. CDR1 and CDR2 (germline): MNHEY, SVGAGI. The CDR3 runs to 13 residues. The V segment lost 5 bases and the J segment 8 bases; nucleotides outside the gene matches: 7.

The sample holds a few counts of this clone. The V and J genes are TRBV7-9 and TRBJ2-2; no clear D. Trimming cost V 8 bases and J 6 bases, with 4 bases left between them. Germline loops: CDR1 SEHNR, CDR2 FQNEAQ (reference sequence). CDR3 length equals 10 residues. CDR3 in amino acids: CASLAGELFF. The CDR3 DNA follows: TGTGCCAGCTTAGCCGGGGAGCTGTTTTTT.

The V and J genes are TRBV6-5 and TRBJ2-7; D possibly corresponds to TRBD1 (7 bases). Germline CDR1 is MNHEY and CDR2 is SVGAGI. The V gene lost 2 bases and the J gene lost 7 bases, with 12 bases spanning the gap. The CDR3 length is 13 residues. The CDR3 loop is CASSYEGAGEQYF. As DNA, the CDR3 is TGTGCCAGCAGTTACGAGGGGGCGGGAGAGCAGTACTTC.

The chain is built from TRBV6-6 and TRBJ1-4, with D hard to call. The ends were cut back, 2 bases at V and 7 bases at J, with 5 bases in the middle. The CDR3 runs 12 residues. CDR1 and CDR2 (germline): MNHNY, SVGAGI (reference sequence). The CDR3 nucleotides read TGTGCCAGCAGTTACGGTAGTGAAAAACTGTTTTTT. Translation: CASSYGSEKLFF.

This clone was detected a few times. This rearrangement joins TRBV6-5 to TRBJ1-2; D is perhaps TRBD1 (6 bases). Germline CDR1 MNHEY, CDR2 SVGAGI. V was clipped by 6 bases and J by 7 bases, with 15 bases between them. The CDR3 loop spans 13 amino acids. CDR3 sequence (DNA): TGTGCCAGCAGGGTACAGGGAGGGACTGGCTACACCTTC. Protein: CASRVQGGTGYTF.

J is TRBJ1-3 and V is TRBV11-2; D unclear. This CDR3 has 13 amino acids. Germline CDR1 is SGHAT and CDR2 is FQNNGV. Between the trimmed V and J ends, which lost 1 base and 7 bases, there was a span of 8 bases. The CDR3 DNA follows: TGTGCCAGCAGCTTAGCCGAAGGGAACACCATATATTTT. As protein: CASSLAEGNTIYF. Full variable domain (outside the CDR3, taken from reference TRBV11-2 and TRBJ1-3): EAGVAQSPRYKIIEKRQSVAFWCNPISGHATLYWYQQILGQGPKLLIQFQNNGVVDDSQLPKDRFSAERLKGVDSTLKIQPAKLEDSAVYLCASSLAEGNTIYFGEGSWLTVV.

The chain uses TRBV27 and TRBJ2-5, with D possibly matching TRBD1 (5 bases). CDR1 and CDR2 from the germline V gene are MNHEY and SMNVEV (reference sequence). The CDR3 has 12 amino acids. Trimming stripped 3 bases from V and 6 bases from J, with 8 bases between. CDR3 residues: CASSFKGKTQYF. CDR3 DNA: TGTGCCAGCAGTTTTAAGGGGAAGACCCAGTACTTC.

The chain uses TRBV6-5 and TRBJ2-1, with 12 bases lining up with TRBD2. The germline CDR1 and CDR2 sequences are MNHEY and SVGAGI. Trimming at V came to 8 bases and at J to 10 bases, leaving 9 bases not matched to a gene. The CDR3 extends over 14 amino acids. CDR3 residues: CASLRASGRGEQFF. For the CDR3, the DNA is TGTGCCAGCCTGAGGGCTAGCGGGAGGGGGGAGCAGTTCTTC.

V and J are TRBV4-3 and TRBJ1-5, with D possibly being TRBD1 (5 bases). The V gene lost 0 bases and the J gene lost 9 bases, with 21 bases spanning the gap. Per the germline V gene, CDR1 is LGHNA and CDR2 is YSLEER. The CDR3 has 17 residues. CDR3 bases: TGCGCCAGCAGCCAAGATGGTGCACAGGCCATCCGGTGGCCCCAGCATTTT. Protein product: CASSQDGAQAIRWPQHF.

The chain recombines TRBV29-1 with TRBJ2-1; the D gene is possibly TRBD1 (7 bases). Per germline, CDR1 SQVTM and CDR2 ANQGSEA. The CDR3 is 19 amino acids. Trimming cost V 6 bases and J 1 base, with 28 bases left between them. In DNA form, the CDR3 reads TGCAGCGTGATAAGAAGGGACAGTCCCGGGGGTGTATCCTACAATGAGCAGTTCTTC. Translating it yields CSVIRRDSPGGVSYNEQFF.

The chain links TRBV5-1 to TRBJ2-7, with D unresolved. The V end was cut by 0 bases, the J end by 3 bases, with 13 bases between. Germline CDR1 is SGHRS and CDR2 is YFSETQ. The CDR3 totals 15 residues. The CDR3 sequence: CASSLVPTLGYEQYF. CDR3 in DNA: TGCGCCAGCAGCTTGGTGCCTACTCTGGGCTACGAGCAGTACTTC.

The chain joins TRBV19 to TRBJ1-1; 12 bases line up with TRBD1. The CDR3 is 14 amino acids. The germline V gene has CDR1 LNHDA and CDR2 SQIVND (reference sequence). Unmatched junction bases numbered 4, after V lost 6 bases and J lost 5 bases. The CDR3 sequence is CASRGTGGDTEAFF. CDR3 bases: TGTGCCAGTAGGGGGACAGGGGGCGATACTGAAGCTTTCTTT.

CDR3 in DNA: TGTGCCAGCAGCATGGGGGCCGATGCCAAAAACATTCAGTACTTC. It specifies CASSMGADAKNIQYF. The chain is built from TRBV11-3 and TRBJ2-4; D may be TRBD1 (6 bases). This CDR3 has 15 residues. Per germline, CDR1 SGHNT and CDR2 YENEEA. Trimming took off 5 bases at V and 1 base at J, with 12 bases between the two ends.

The rearrangement joins TRBV12-5 to TRBJ2-3; D may be TRBD1 (6 bases). Germline V gene lookup returns CDR1 LGHNT and CDR2 FRNRAP. The V and J ends lost 6 bases and 2 bases respectively, with 12 bases between them. The length of the CDR3 is 14 residues. The CDR3: CASGAGTFTDTQYF. CDR3 sequence (DNA): TGTGCTAGTGGAGCCGGGACATTCACAGATACGCAGTATTTT.

The J gene is TRBJ2-2, the V gene TRBV11-2, with D uncertain. CDR3 length: 17 amino acids. With 2 bases removed from V and 1 base from J, the gap between germline ends came to 14 bases. Germline V lookup: CDR1 SGHAT, CDR2 FQNNGV. The CDR3 DNA reads as TGTGCCAGCAGCTTAATGGTCTCGAAGGGGAACACCGGGGAGCTGTTTTTT. Protein product: CASSLMVSKGNTGELFF.

The chain uses TRBV19 and TRBJ2-7, with 11 bases identical to TRBD1. V shed 11 bases and J 9 bases; nucleotides not matched to a gene: 12. The CDR3 contains 13 residues. CDR1 is LNHDA, CDR2 SQIVND, per germline (reference sequence). CDR3 DNA sequence: TGTGCCTCTTCGGGACAGGGGGTAGATGGGCAGTACTTC. The encoded protein is CASSGQGVDGQYF.

The CDR3 coding sequence is TGTGCCAGCAGCCGGACAGGGGGCGAAGAGACCCAGTACTTC. It codes for CASSRTGGEETQYF. The rearrangement uses TRBV7-9 and TRBJ2-5; 11 nucleotides align to TRBD1. The CDR3 contains 14 residues. V lost 5 bases and J lost 3; bases outside the gene matches: 2. Germline CDR1 is SEHNR and CDR2 is FQNEAQ (reference sequence).

The gene calls are TRBV6-1 and TRBJ2-7, with TRBD2 matching 9 bases. J lost 2 bases, V lost 0 bases, and 8 bases had no gene match. The CDR3 has 17 residues. The germline CDR1 and CDR2 sequences are MNHNS and SASEGT. The CDR3: CASSEAQSGGRPYEQYF. The CDR3 nucleotides read TGTGCCAGCAGTGAAGCGCAAAGCGGGGGGCGACCCTACGAGCAGTACTTC.

The chain has TRBV4-1 and TRBJ1-2, with 7 bases that match TRBD1. This CDR3 comprises 14 residues. Germline V CDR1 and CDR2: MGHRA, YSYEKL. J was trimmed by 4 bases and V by 1 base; bases with no gene match: 3. CDR3 sequence: CASSQGTGSYGYTF. CDR3 DNA sequence: TGCGCCAGCAGCCAAGGGACAGGTTCCTATGGCTACACCTTC.

The rearrangement links TRBV6-5 to TRBJ2-4; no firm D call. This CDR3 comprises 15 residues. Germline CDR1 MNHEY, CDR2 SVGAGI. Trimming cost V 4 bases and J 0 bases, with 10 bases left between them. CDR3 DNA sequence: TGTGCCAGCAGTTCCGCATTCTTAGCCAAAAACATTCAGTACTTC. It specifies CASSSAFLAKNIQYF.

The CDR3 is CASHAGDIPYRGTEAFF. The DNA of the CDR3 is TGCGCCAGCCACGCGGGGGACATCCCTTATCGTGGCACTGAAGCTTTCTTT. The rearrangement joins TRBV10-2 to TRBJ1-1; perhaps TRBD1 as D (6 bases). V was shortened by 8 bases and J by 4 bases, with 26 bases between the two germline ends. Germline V lookup: CDR1 WSHSY, CDR2 SAAADI. The CDR3 has 17 residues.

This chain connects TRBV18 to TRBJ2-3; tentatively, D is TRBD1 (6 bases). The germline V gene encodes CDR1 KGHSH and CDR2 LQKENI. Trimming took off 1 base at V and 0 bases at J, with 11 bases between the two ends. This CDR3 contains 16 residues. The CDR3 sequence is CASSPQGGWSTDTQYF. The DNA for the CDR3 is TGTGCCAGCTCACCACAAGGGGGATGGAGCACAGATACGCAGTATTTT.

This clone appeared a single time. The rearrangement joins TRBV11-2 to TRBJ2-3, with a possible D match to TRBD2 (5 bases). This CDR3 is 15 amino acids long. The V end lost 1 base, the J end lost 2 bases, and 10 bases lay between the germline ends. CDR1 is SGHAT and CDR2 is FQNNGV in the germline V gene. The CDR3, as DNA: TGTGCCAGCAGCTTAGGAGGGCCCTACACAGATACGCAGTATTTT. This encodes CASSLGGPYTDTQYF.

Note on this clone: It may be a read error: a sequence one base away is much more abundant. Other nucleotide sequences in the sample specify the same CDR3. CDR3 DNA: TGTGCCAGTAGTGCACAGGGCTACGAGCAGTACTTC. Translated: CASSAQGYEQYF. J is TRBJ2-7 and V is TRBV19; TRBD1 might be the D (6 bases). CDR1 is LNHDA and CDR2 is SQIVND in the germline V gene (reference sequence). This CDR3 region has 12 residues. Trimming stripped 5 bases from V and 3 bases from J, with 8 bases between.